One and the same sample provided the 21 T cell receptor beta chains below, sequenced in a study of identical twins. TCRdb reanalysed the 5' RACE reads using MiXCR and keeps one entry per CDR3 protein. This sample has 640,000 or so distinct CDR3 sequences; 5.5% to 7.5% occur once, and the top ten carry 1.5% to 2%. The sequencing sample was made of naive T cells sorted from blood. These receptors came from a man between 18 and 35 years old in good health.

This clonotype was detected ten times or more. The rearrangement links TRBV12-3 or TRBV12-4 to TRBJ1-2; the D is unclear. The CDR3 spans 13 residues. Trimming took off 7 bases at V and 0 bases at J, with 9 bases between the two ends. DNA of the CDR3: TGTGCCAGCACGACCGAGCCTAACTATGGCTACACCTTC. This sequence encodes CASTTEPNYGYTF.

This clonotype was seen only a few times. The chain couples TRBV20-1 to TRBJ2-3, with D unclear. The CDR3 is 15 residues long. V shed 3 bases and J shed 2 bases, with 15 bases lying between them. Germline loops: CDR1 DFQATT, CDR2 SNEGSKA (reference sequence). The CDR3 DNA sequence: TGCAGTGCTAGCATTGACCCACGAACCACAGATACGCAGTATTTT. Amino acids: CSASIDPRTTDTQYF.

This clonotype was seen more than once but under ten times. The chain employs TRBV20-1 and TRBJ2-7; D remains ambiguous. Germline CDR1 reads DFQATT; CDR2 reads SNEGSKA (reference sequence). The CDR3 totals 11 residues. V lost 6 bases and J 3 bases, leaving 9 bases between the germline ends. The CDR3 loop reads CSAPQDYEQYF. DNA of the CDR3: TGCAGTGCGCCTCAGGACTACGAGCAGTACTTC.

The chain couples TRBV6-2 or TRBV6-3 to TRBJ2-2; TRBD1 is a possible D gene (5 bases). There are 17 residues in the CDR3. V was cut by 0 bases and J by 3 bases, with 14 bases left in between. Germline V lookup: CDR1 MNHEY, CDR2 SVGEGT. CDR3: CASSYSTATRDTGELFF. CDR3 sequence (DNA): TGTGCCAGCAGTTACTCGACAGCAACCCGCGACACCGGGGAGCTGTTTTTT.

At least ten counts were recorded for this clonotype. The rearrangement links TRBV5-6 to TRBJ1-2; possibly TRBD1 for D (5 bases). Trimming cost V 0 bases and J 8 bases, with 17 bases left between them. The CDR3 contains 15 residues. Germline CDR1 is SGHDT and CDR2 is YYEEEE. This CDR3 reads CASSLVSPYGDGYTF. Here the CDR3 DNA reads TGTGCCAGCAGCTTGGTTAGTCCGTATGGGGACGGCTACACCTTC.

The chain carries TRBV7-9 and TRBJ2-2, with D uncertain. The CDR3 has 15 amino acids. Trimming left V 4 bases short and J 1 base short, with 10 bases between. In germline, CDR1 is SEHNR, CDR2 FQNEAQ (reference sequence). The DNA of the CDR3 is TGTGCCAGCAGCTCCCCTACTAAGAACACCGGGGAGCTGTTTTTT. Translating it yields CASSSPTKNTGELFF.

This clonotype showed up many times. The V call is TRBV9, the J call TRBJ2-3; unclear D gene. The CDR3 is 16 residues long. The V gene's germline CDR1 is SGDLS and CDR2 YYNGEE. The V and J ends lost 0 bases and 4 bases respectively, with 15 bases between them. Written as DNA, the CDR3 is TGTGCCAGCAGCGTAGAGGCGGCCCTTCAATCAGATACGCAGTATTTT. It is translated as CASSVEAALQSDTQYF. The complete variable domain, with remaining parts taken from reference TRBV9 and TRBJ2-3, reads DSGVTQTPKHLITATGQRVTLRCSPRSGDLSVYWYQQSLDQGLQFLIQYYNGEERAKGNILERFSAQQFPDLHSELNLSSLELGDSALYFCASSVEAALQSDTQYFGPGTRLTVL.

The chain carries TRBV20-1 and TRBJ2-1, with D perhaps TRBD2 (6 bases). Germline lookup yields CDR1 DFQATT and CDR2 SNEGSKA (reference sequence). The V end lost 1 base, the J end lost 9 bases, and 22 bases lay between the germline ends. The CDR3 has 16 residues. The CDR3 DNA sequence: TGCAGTGCTAGAGTTGGGGCTAGCGATTTTATGGTTGAGCAGTTCTTC. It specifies CSARVGASDFMVEQFF.

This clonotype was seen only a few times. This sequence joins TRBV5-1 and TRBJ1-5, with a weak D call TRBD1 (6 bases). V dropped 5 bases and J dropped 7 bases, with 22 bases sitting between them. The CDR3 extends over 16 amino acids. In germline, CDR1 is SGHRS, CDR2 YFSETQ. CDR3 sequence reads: CASSISPGQEMQPQHF. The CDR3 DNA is TGCGCCAGCAGTATCTCCCCGGGACAAGAAATGCAGCCCCAGCATTTT.

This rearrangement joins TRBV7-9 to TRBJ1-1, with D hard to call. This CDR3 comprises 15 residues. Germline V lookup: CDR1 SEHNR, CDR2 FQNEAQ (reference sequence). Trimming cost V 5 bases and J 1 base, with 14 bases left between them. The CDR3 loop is CASSTKDVPNTEAFF. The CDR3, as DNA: TGTGCCAGCAGCACTAAGGACGTACCGAACACTGAAGCTTTCTTT.

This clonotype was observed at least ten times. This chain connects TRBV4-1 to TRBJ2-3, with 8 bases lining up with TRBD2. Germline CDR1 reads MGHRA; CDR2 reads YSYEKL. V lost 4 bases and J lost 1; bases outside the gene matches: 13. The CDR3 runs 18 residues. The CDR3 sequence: CASSRGPGRAIGTDTQYF. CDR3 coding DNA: TGCGCCAGCAGCCGAGGACCCGGGAGGGCTATCGGCACAGATACGCAGTATTTT.

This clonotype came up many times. The CDR3 DNA sequence: TGTGCCAGCGGAACCAACCTCGCGGGTTCACCCCTCCACTTT. Translating it yields CASGTNLAGSPLHF. This chain connects TRBV6-4 to TRBJ1-6; D is uncertain. V shed 8 bases and J shed 9 bases, with 17 bases lying between them. Germline lookup yields CDR1 MRHNA and CDR2 SNTAGT. CDR3 length: 14 amino acids.

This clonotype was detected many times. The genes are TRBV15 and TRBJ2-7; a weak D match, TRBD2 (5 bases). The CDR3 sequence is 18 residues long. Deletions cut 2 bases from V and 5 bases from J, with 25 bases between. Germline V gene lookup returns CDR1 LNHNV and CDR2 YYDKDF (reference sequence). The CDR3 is CATSRTSGLQLRLNEQYV. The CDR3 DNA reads TGTGCCACCAGCAGAACATCCGGACTGCAACTAAGGCTGAACGAGCAGTACGTC.

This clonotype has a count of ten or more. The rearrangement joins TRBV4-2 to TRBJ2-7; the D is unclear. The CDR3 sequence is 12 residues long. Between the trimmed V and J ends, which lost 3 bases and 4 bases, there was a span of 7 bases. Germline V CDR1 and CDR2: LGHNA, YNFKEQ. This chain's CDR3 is CASSHNPYEQYF. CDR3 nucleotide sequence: TGTGCCAGCAGCCACAACCCTTACGAGCAGTACTTC.

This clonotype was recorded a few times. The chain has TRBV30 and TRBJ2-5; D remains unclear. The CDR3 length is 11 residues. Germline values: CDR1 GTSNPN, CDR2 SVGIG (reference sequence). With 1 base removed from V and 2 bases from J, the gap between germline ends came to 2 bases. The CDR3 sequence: CAWSDQETQYF. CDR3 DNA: TGTGCCTGGAGTGATCAAGAGACCCAGTACTTC. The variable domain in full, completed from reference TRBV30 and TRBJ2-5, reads SQTIHQWPATLVQPVGSPLSLECTVEGTSNPNLYWYRQAAGRGLQLLFYSVGIGQISSEVPQNLSASRPQDRQFILSSKKLLLSDSGFYLCAWSDQETQYFGPGTRLLVL.

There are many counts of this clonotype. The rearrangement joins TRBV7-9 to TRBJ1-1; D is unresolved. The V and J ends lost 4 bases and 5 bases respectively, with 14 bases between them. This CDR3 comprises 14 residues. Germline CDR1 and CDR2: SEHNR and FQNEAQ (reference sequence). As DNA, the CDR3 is TGTGCCAGCAGCTCACCAACCGTGAGGACTGAAGCTTTCTTT. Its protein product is CASSSPTVRTEAFF.

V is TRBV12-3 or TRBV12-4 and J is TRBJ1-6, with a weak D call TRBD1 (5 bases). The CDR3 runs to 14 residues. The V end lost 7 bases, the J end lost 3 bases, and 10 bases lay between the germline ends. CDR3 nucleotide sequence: TGTGCCAGCACAAGGGGCAGCTATAATTCACCCCTCCACTTT. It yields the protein CASTRGSYNSPLHF.

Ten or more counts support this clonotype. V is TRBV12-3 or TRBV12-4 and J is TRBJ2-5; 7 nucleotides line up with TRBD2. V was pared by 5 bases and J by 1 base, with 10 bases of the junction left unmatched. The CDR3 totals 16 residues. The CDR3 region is CASSPGLAERQETQYF. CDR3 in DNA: TGTGCCAGCAGTCCGGGGCTAGCGGAGCGCCAAGAGACCCAGTACTTC.

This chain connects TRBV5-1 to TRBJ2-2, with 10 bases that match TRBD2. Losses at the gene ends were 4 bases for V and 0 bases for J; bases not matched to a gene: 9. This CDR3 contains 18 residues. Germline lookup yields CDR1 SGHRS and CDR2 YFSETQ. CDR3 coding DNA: TGCGCCAGCAGCACGACTAGCGGGCTATTTTCGAACACCGGGGAGCTGTTTTTT. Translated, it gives CASSTTSGLFSNTGELFF.

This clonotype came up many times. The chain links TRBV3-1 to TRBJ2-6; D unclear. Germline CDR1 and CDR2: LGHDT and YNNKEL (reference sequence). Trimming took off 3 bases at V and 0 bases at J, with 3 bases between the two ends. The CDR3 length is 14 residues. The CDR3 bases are TGTGCCAGCAGCCAGCCCTCTGGGGCCAACGTCCTGACTTTC. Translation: CASSQPSGANVLTF.

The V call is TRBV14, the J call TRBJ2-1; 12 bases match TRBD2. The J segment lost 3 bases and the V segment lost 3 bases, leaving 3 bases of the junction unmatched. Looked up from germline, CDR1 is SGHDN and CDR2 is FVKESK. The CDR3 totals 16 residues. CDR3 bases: TGTGCCAGCAGCCAGGCGGGACTAGCGGGCTACAATGAGCAGTTCTTC. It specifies CASSQAGLAGYNEQFF.